This passage covers 27 T cell receptor beta chains from one sample sequenced in a study of cytomegalovirus exposure and HLA in healthy donors. Primers included in the PCR were 60 Vbeta and 13 Jbeta primers. Libraries were prepared by immunoSEQ multiplex PCR; TCRdb keeps only in-frame clonotypes and omits some of them. The table records 75,000 to 90,000 clones, around 77% of them present only once. Sequenced: PBMCs. These receptors all stem from a man aged 45-65 years in good health and CMV-seronegative.

The CDR3 DNA sequence: TGCGCCAGCGGTCTCCGGGACAGTAATTCACCCCTCCACTTT. It translates to CASGLRDSNSPLHF. The chain recombines TRBV10-1 with TRBJ1-6; 7 nucleotides line up with TRBD1. CDR1 is WNHNN and CDR2 is SYGVQD in the germline V gene (reference sequence). The V gene end was trimmed by 8 bases and the J gene end by 6 bases; junction bases not matched to a gene: 7. The CDR3 is made up of 14 amino acids.

J is TRBJ1-1 and V is TRBV5-1; 9 nucleotides agree with TRBD1. The trim removed 5 bases at V and 6 bases at J, leaving 5 bases unmatched. CDR3 size: 13 residues. CDR1 is SGHRS, CDR2 YFSETQ, per germline. Here the CDR3 reads CASRPGQGSEAFF. The CDR3 bases are TGCGCCAGCAGACCGGGACAGGGTTCTGAAGCTTTCTTT.

J is TRBJ2-3 and V is TRBV19, with 7 bases fitting TRBD1. The CDR3 extends over 12 amino acids. Per the germline V gene, CDR1 is LNHDA and CDR2 is SQIVND (reference sequence). V shed 7 bases, J shed 10 bases, and the junction held 8 bases outside the gene matches. The chain's CDR3 is CASTRQGLSQYF. The DNA for the CDR3 is TGTGCCAGTACTCGACAGGGCCTATCGCAGTATTTT.

J is TRBJ2-2 and V is TRBV18; the D gene is possibly TRBD1 (6 bases). Trimming took 3 bases from V and 6 from J, leaving 20 bases between them. The CDR3 runs to 17 residues. Germline CDR1 and CDR2: KGHSH and LQKENI. The CDR3 DNA reads TGTGCCAGCTCACCTTCAATAGACAGGAGCCTCGCCGGGGAGCTGTTTTTT. It specifies CASSPSIDRSLAGELFF. Variable domain in full (rest from reference TRBV18 and TRBJ2-2): NAGVMQNPRHLVRRRGQEARLRCSPMKGHSHVYWYRQLPEEGLKFMVYLQKENIIDESGMPKERFSAEFPKEGPSILRIQQVVRGDSAAYFCASSPSIDRSLAGELFFGEGSRLTVL.

This clone was seen more than once but under ten times. The chain is built from TRBV6-1 and TRBJ2-2; no definite D call. The germline gives CDR1 MNHNS, CDR2 SASEGT. The V end lost 6 bases, the J end lost 4 bases, and 6 bases lay between the germline ends. The CDR3 is 12 residues long. For the CDR3, the DNA is TGTGCCAGCAGCCTCCTCACCGGGGAGCTGTTTTTT. The encoded protein is CASSLLTGELFF.

This clone occurred once. The gene calls are TRBV7-2 and TRBJ1-6; 9 bases align to TRBD1. Trimming removed 8 bases from V and 12 bases from J; junction bases left unmatched: 8. This CDR3 contains 13 residues. Germline V gene data show CDR1 as SGHTA and CDR2 as FQGNSA. The CDR3: CASGRTGGEPLHF. In DNA, the CDR3 is TGTGCCAGCGGACGCACAGGGGGCGAACCCCTCCACTTT.

The CDR3 sequence: CASSQGSGGEQYF. In DNA, the CDR3 is TGTGCCAGCAGCCAGGGTAGCGGGGGCGAGCAGTACTTC. The chain combines TRBV4-2 with TRBJ2-5, with TRBD2 matching over 9 bases. The J call may be wrong; the DNA end is better matched by TRBJ2-7. Germline CDR1 and CDR2: LGHNA and YNFKEQ. The CDR3 runs 13 residues.

The genes are TRBV19 and TRBJ1-4; 8 nucleotides agree with TRBD1. The CDR3 covers 14 residues. Germline-derived CDR1 and CDR2 are LNHDA and SQIVND (reference sequence). The V and J ends lost 5 bases and 8 bases, in that order; junction bases with no gene match: 7. CDR3 in amino acids: CASSGDRGREKLFF. For the CDR3, the DNA is TGTGCCAGTAGTGGAGACAGGGGAAGGGAAAAACTGTTTTTT.

The rearrangement links TRBV19 to TRBJ1-2; 7 nucleotides align to TRBD1. CDR1 is LNHDA, CDR2 SQIVND, per germline (reference sequence). The CDR3 contains 15 residues. Trimming took 4 bases from V and 2 from J; bases not matched to a gene: 7. CDR3 nucleotide sequence: TGTGCCAGTAGTAACCTGGACAGGAAAAACTATGGCTACACCTTC. The encoded protein is CASSNLDRKNYGYTF.

The J gene is TRBJ2-3, the V gene TRBV5-4; a possible D gene is TRBD1 (6 bases). Per germline, CDR1 SGHNT and CDR2 YYREEE (reference sequence). The CDR3 is 13 residues long. The V end was cut by 6 bases, the J end by 6 bases, with 14 bases between. In DNA form, the CDR3 reads TGTGCCAGCAAACAGGGAAATCGCGATACGCAGTATTTT. This gives the protein CASKQGNRDTQYF.

The chain combines TRBV6-1 with TRBJ2-2; D unresolved. The CDR3 is made up of 14 amino acids. V lost 6 bases to trimming and J lost 2 bases, with 10 bases between them. From germline, CDR1 is MNHNS and CDR2 SASEGT. CDR3 bases: TGTGCCAGCAGGGTCCTCCTAAACACCGGGGAGCTGTTTTTT. Translating gives CASRVLLNTGELFF.

CDR3 nucleotide sequence: TGCGCCAGCAGCCAAGATCGGGGCGGGGGGGGATCGTACTTC. Protein sequence: CASSQDRGGGGSYF. The chain recombines TRBV4-3 with TRBJ2-4; 9 bases are a match to TRBD2. V lost 0 bases, J lost 15 bases, and 9 bases stayed unmatched. In germline, CDR1 is LGHNA, CDR2 YSLEER. The CDR3 length is 14 residues.

This clone was recorded many times. V is TRBV27 and J is TRBJ1-5; the D is unclear. The CDR3 is 14 amino acids. Trimming stripped 5 bases from V and 7 bases from J, with 15 bases between. Germline values: CDR1 MNHEY, CDR2 SMNVEV (reference sequence). The chain's CDR3 is CASSPDQRGQPQHF. The CDR3, as DNA: TGTGCCAGCAGTCCGGACCAACGGGGACAGCCCCAGCATTTT.

The V call is TRBV11-3, the J call TRBJ1-2; no definite D call. CDR1 is SGHNT and CDR2 is YENEEA in the germline V gene. The CDR3 spans 13 residues. V shed 4 bases and J shed 3 bases, with 9 bases lying between them. This CDR3 reads CASSYGGDYGYTF. The CDR3 DNA sequence: TGTGCCAGCAGCTATGGTGGAGACTATGGCTACACCTTC. The entire variable domain, with the rest obtained from reference TRBV11-3 and TRBJ1-2, is as follows: EAGVVQSPRYKIIEKKQPVAFWCNPISGHNTLYWYLQNLGQGPELLIRYENEEAVDDSQLPKDRFSAERLKGVDSTLKIQPAELGDSAVYLCASSYGGDYGYTFGSGTRLTVV.

V usage is TRBV12-2 and J usage is TRBJ1-1; the DNA was not compared with TRBD1, the D call given in the table. TRBV12-2 is deemed a pseudogene. The CDR3 loop spans 21 amino acids. CDR3 sequence: CASRLVPGTTGTGSTDTEAFF. The CDR3 bases are TGTGCAAGTCGCTTAGTTCCAGGGACGACCGGGACAGGGTCGACGGACACTGAAGCTTTCTTT.

This clone has a handful of counts. This chain joins TRBV7-2 and TRBJ1-1; 9 bases line up with TRBD1. Germline values: CDR1 SGHTA, CDR2 FQGNSA. The CDR3 extends over 15 amino acids. V lost 3 bases to trimming and J lost 7 bases; unmatched junction nucleotides: 9. CDR3 region: CASSFGHRGLGEAFF. The CDR3 region has the DNA TGTGCCAGCAGCTTTGGTCACAGGGGGCTGGGTGAAGCTTTCTTT.

The chain carries TRBV19 and TRBJ1-2, with a weak D call TRBD1 (5 bases). Germline CDR1 LNHDA, CDR2 SQIVND (reference sequence). Trimming left V 7 bases short and J 1 base short, with 16 bases between. This CDR3 comprises 15 residues. CDR3: CASTLGRGLNYGYTF. Written as DNA, the CDR3 is TGTGCCAGTACCCTGGGGCGGGGCCTTAACTATGGCTACACCTTC.

The genes are TRBV20-1 and TRBJ2-1; possibly TRBD2 for D (6 bases). The CDR3 is made up of 11 amino acids. V gave up 1 base and J gave up 9 bases, with 7 bases separating them. The germline gives CDR1 DFQATT, CDR2 SNEGSKA (reference sequence). CDR3 DNA sequence: TGCAGTGCTAGAGCGGGGGTTGAGCAGTTCTTC. Amino acid sequence: CSARAGVEQFF.

This chain links TRBV2 with TRBJ1-6; D is uncertain. Trimming removed 6 bases at V and 6 bases at J, with 12 bases between. There are 14 residues in the CDR3. Germline V gene sequence: CDR1 SNHLY, CDR2 FYNNEI. The CDR3, as DNA: TGTGCCAGCAGGGGCCTACAGAGTAATTCACCCCTCCACTTT. It specifies CASRGLQSNSPLHF.

This chain connects TRBV11-2 to TRBJ1-1; perhaps TRBD1 as D (6 bases). Trimming removed 5 bases at V and 0 bases at J, with 10 bases between. Germline assignment: CDR1 SGHAT and CDR2 FQNNGV. This CDR3 comprises 14 residues. The CDR3 sequence is CASSPGQMNTEAFF. The CDR3 nucleotides are TGTGCCAGCAGCCCCGGACAGATGAACACTGAAGCTTTCTTT.

The J gene is TRBJ2-3, the V gene TRBV11-2; 8 bases line up with TRBD1. Germline V CDR1 and CDR2: SGHAT, FQNNGV. This CDR3 is 15 amino acids long. With 5 bases clipped from V and 2 bases from J, the junction kept 6 bases outside the gene matches. CDR3 amino acids: CASSHGTGFTDTQYF. The CDR3 coding sequence is TGTGCCAGCAGCCACGGGACAGGATTCACAGATACGCAGTATTTT. Together with reference TRBV11-2 and TRBJ2-3, the CDR3 gives the full variable domain: EAGVAQSPRYKIIEKRQSVAFWCNPISGHATLYWYQQILGQGPKLLIQFQNNGVVDDSQLPKDRFSAERLKGVDSTLKIQPAKLEDSAVYLCASSHGTGFTDTQYFGPGTRLTVL.

The chain joins TRBV5-1 to TRBJ1-1; 7 bases line up with TRBD1. This CDR3 region has 15 residues. CDR1 SGHRS and CDR2 YFSETQ come from the germline V gene. J lost 1 base, V lost 0 bases, and 3 bases had no gene match. CDR3 residues: CASSLVTGANTEAFF. In DNA form, the CDR3 reads TGCGCCAGCAGCTTGGTTACAGGGGCGAACACTGAAGCTTTCTTT.

The V gene is TRBV5-4, the J gene TRBJ1-6; no clear D. V was clipped by 7 bases and J by 6 bases, with 14 bases between them. Germline V gene lookup returns CDR1 SGHNT and CDR2 YYREEE (reference sequence). The CDR3 extends over 14 amino acids. The CDR3 here is CASASGLSNSPLHF. Here the CDR3 DNA reads TGTGCCAGCGCCTCGGGGTTAAGTAATTCACCCCTCCACTTT.

This clone was detected only a few times. V usage is TRBV7-8 and J usage is TRBJ2-7; D possibly corresponds to TRBD2 (6 bases). Trimming took 4 bases from V and 2 from J, leaving 18 bases between them. Germline V gene sequence: CDR1 SGHVS, CDR2 FQNEAQ. The CDR3 covers 16 residues. The CDR3 nucleotides are TGTGCCAGCAGCTCCGGGGAGGCGGGGACGACCTACGAGCAGTACTTC. It specifies CASSSGEAGTTYEQYF.

The V gene is TRBV19, the J gene TRBJ1-5, with a tentative D call TRBD1 (6 bases). The CDR3 is 15 residues long. V was shortened by 6 bases and J by 2 bases, with 14 bases between the two germline ends. Germline V gene data show CDR1 as LNHDA and CDR2 as SQIVND (reference sequence). CDR3 in amino acids: CASSPQDRGNQPQHF. As DNA, the CDR3 is TGTGCCAGTAGCCCTCAGGACAGAGGCAATCAGCCCCAGCATTTT. The full variable domain, its missing parts supplied by reference TRBV19 and TRBJ1-5, is DGGITQSPKYLFRKEGQNVTLSCEQNLNHDAMYWYRQDPGQGLRLIYYSQIVNDFQKGDIAEGYSVSREKKESFPLTVTSAQKNPTAFYLCASSPQDRGNQPQHFGDGTRLSIL.

CDR3 sequence (DNA): TGCGCCAGCAGCCCTCAGCGGGGGGGCCTCACCGGGGAGCTGTTTTTT. Translated, it gives CASSPQRGGLTGELFF. The rearrangement uses TRBV5-1 and TRBJ2-2, with TRBD2 identical over 10 bases. The CDR3 extends over 16 amino acids. The germline V gene encodes CDR1 SGHRS and CDR2 YFSETQ. V lost 4 bases and J lost 4; bases outside the gene matches: 7.

This clone was detected a few times. The chain carries TRBV5-5 and TRBJ1-3; 9 bases agree with TRBD1. The CDR3 runs to 15 residues. Trimming removed 3 bases from V and 4 bases from J; junction bases left unmatched: 5. The germline gives CDR1 SGHKS, CDR2 YYEKEE (reference sequence). The CDR3 reads CASSSGTGIGNTIYF. The CDR3 DNA is TGTGCCAGCAGCTCGGGGACAGGGATAGGAAACACCATATATTTT.